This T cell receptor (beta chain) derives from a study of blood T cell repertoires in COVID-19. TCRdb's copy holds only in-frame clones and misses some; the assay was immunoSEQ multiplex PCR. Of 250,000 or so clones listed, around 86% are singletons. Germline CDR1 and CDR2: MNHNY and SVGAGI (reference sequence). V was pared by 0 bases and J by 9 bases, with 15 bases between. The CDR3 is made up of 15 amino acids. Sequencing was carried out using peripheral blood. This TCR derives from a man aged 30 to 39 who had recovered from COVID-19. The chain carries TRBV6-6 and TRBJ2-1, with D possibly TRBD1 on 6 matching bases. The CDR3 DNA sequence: TGTGCCAGCAGTTACTCAGGGGGACCGTCTTTTGAGCAGTTCTTC. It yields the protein CASSYSGGPSFEQFF.